This T cell receptor (beta chain) emerged from a study of early T cells in non-severe SARS-CoV-2 infection. Study-level background: Sequencing used unsorted whole-blood bulk RNA, so chains lack pairing.

Germline V gene sequence: CDR1 MNHEY, CDR2 SVGAGI. Trimming left V 5 bases short and J 8 bases short, with 19 bases between. CDR3 length: 15 residues. Individually, cDNA molecules had unique molecular identifiers attached to them. TCRdb reprocessed the 5' RACE reads with MiXCR, giving one entry per CDR3 protein. The sample holds about 61,000 distinct CDR3 sequences, about a tenth seen once. The source is an adult who was a healthcare worker with PCR-confirmed SARS-CoV-2 infection or an uninfected control (not recorded which). Sequencing was carried out using whole blood. The rearrangement links TRBV6-5 to TRBJ2-1; D unresolved. The CDR3 DNA reads as TGTGCCAGCAGTCTTAGGCAGACCGATCCCTATGAGCAGTTCTTC. Protein: CASSLRQTDPYEQFF.